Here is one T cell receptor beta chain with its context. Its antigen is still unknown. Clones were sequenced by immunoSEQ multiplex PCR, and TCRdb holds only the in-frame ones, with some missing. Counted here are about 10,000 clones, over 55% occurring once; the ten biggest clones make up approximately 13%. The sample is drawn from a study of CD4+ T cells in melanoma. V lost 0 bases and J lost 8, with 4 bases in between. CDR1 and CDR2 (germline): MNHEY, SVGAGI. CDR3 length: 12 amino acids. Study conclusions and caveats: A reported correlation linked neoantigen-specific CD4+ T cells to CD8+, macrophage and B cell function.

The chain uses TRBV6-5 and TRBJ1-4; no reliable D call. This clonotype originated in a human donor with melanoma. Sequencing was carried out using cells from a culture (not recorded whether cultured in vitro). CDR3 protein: CASSYSGEKLFF. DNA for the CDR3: TGTGCCAGCAGTTACTCCGGGGAAAAACTGTTTTTT.